What follows are 28 T cell receptor beta chains derived from one specimen sequenced in a study of Ad26.COV2.S vaccination and SARS-CoV-2 variants. Treatment denoted: over 15 received Ad26.COV2.S at low or high dose, single or two shots; 5 received placebo; per-sample allocation not given. Sampling was done on day 63 after the first vaccine or placebo injection. Some clones are missing from TCRdb's copy, which holds only in-frame ones; the method was immunoSEQ multiplex PCR. The table includes approximately 480,000 clones, 87% detected once. Specimen: peripheral blood, collected in a trial of Ad26.COV2.S vaccine versus placebo. Receptors were obtained from a person aged 18 to 59 who received the Ad26.COV2.S COVID-19 vaccine or a placebo.

The gene calls are TRBV9 and TRBJ1-1; tentatively, D is TRBD1 (6 bases). The CDR3 length is 15 residues. V lost 1 base and J 2 bases, leaving 12 bases between the germline ends. Germline CDR1 is SGDLS and CDR2 is YYNGEE. The CDR3 region is CASSVYREFNTEAFF. CDR3 DNA sequence: TGTGCCAGCAGCGTATACAGGGAGTTCAACACTGAAGCTTTCTTT. Looking up the rest from reference TRBV9 and TRBJ1-1 gives the full variable domain: DSGVTQTPKHLITATGQRVTLRCSPRSGDLSVYWYQQSLDQGLQFLIQYYNGEERAKGNILERFSAQQFPDLHSELNLSSLELGDSALYFCASSVYREFNTEAFFGQGTRLTVV.

The chain carries TRBV4-3 and TRBJ1-4, with a tentative D call TRBD1 (5 bases). The CDR3 runs 17 residues. Germline CDR1 reads LGHNA; CDR2 reads YSLEER. The ends were cut back, 2 bases at V and 4 bases at J, with 17 bases in the middle. CDR3 in amino acids: CASSQIFTGTYNEKLFF. The CDR3 DNA sequence: TGCGCCAGCAGCCAAATCTTCACCGGGACTTATAATGAAAAACTGTTTTTT.

The CDR3 DNA follows: TGTGCCAGCAGCCCCGGCCCTACCCAAGAGACCCAGTACTTC. Translated, it gives CASSPGPTQETQYF. The chain links TRBV28 to TRBJ2-5; D gene unclear. CDR3 size: 14 residues. Germline assignment: CDR1 MDHEN and CDR2 SYDVKM. With 6 bases removed from V and 1 base from J, the gap between germline ends came to 12 bases.

This clone was counted between two and nine times. J is TRBJ1-5 and V is TRBV4-3, with 10 bases fitting TRBD1. The germline CDR1 and CDR2 sequences are LGHNA and YSLEER. This CDR3 contains 15 residues. The ends lost 5 bases at V and 3 bases at J; junction bases unmatched: 4. CDR3 coding DNA: TGCGCCAGCAGCAGGGACAGGGGCTACAATCAGCCCCAGCATTTT. Translated, it gives CASSRDRGYNQPQHF.

This clone was observed a single time. The chain links TRBV19 to TRBJ1-2; tentatively, D is TRBD1 (5 bases). Trimming left V 10 bases short and J 6 bases short, with 27 bases between. CDR1 is LNHDA and CDR2 is SQIVND in the germline V gene (reference sequence). This CDR3 is built from 16 residues. The DNA of the CDR3 is TGTGCCACAAGAGGGACGGCAATGGGGTCCAATCATGGCTACACCTTC. Translation: CATRGTAMGSNHGYTF.

This chain uses TRBV10-3 with TRBJ2-3; 8 positions match TRBD2. The CDR3 is made up of 15 amino acids. The germline CDR1 and CDR2 sequences are ENHRY and SYGVKD. The trim removed 4 bases at V and 3 bases at J, leaving 6 bases unmatched. In nucleotides, the CDR3 is TGTGCCATCAGTGCCCGTAGCGGGGAGACAGATACGCAGTATTTT. This sequence encodes CAISARSGETDTQYF.

The chain employs TRBV29-1 and TRBJ2-7, with D uncertain. This CDR3 region has 14 residues. Germline CDR1 and CDR2: SQVTM and ANQGSEA. Deletions cut 5 bases from V and 3 bases from J, with 17 bases between. As DNA, the CDR3 is TGCAGCGTTTTGGCCCCGGGTATCAGCTACGAGCAGTACTTC. Translating gives CSVLAPGISYEQYF.

The chain employs TRBV19 and TRBJ2-4; 8 bases agree with TRBD2. Germline values: CDR1 LNHDA, CDR2 SQIVND (reference sequence). This CDR3 region has 17 residues. After removal of 3 bases from V and 3 bases from J, the junction contained 10 bases not matched to a gene. As DNA, the CDR3 is TGTGCCAGTAGTATGGGGACTAGAGGTTTGGGCAAAAACATTCAGTACTTC. Amino acid sequence: CASSMGTRGLGKNIQYF.

The chain uses TRBV10-3 and TRBJ1-2; 11 nucleotides match TRBD1. There are 14 residues in the CDR3. The junction had 6 bases not matched to a gene; V was cut back by 6 bases and J by 6 bases. Germline lookup yields CDR1 ENHRY and CDR2 SYGVKD. CDR3 sequence: CAISQDRGLDGYTF. In DNA form, the CDR3 reads TGTGCCATCAGCCAGGACAGGGGGCTGGATGGCTACACCTTC.

This chain uses TRBV9 with TRBJ2-2, with a weak D call TRBD1 (5 bases). CDR1 is SGDLS and CDR2 is YYNGEE in the germline V gene. The CDR3 length is 15 residues. Trimming took off 0 bases at V and 2 bases at J, with 8 bases between the two ends. The CDR3: CASSVVQGNTGELFF. CDR3 coding DNA: TGTGCCAGCAGCGTAGTGCAGGGTAACACCGGGGAGCTGTTTTTT. Combining the CDR3 with reference TRBV9 and TRBJ2-2 gives the whole variable domain DSGVTQTPKHLITATGQRVTLRCSPRSGDLSVYWYQQSLDQGLQFLIQYYNGEERAKGNILERFSAQQFPDLHSELNLSSLELGDSALYFCASSVVQGNTGELFFGEGSRLTVL.

Concerning this clone: Additional DNA sequences in this sample encode the identical CDR3. The chain combines TRBV7-2 with TRBJ2-5; no clear D gene. Trimming took off 5 bases at V and 1 base at J, with 11 bases between the two ends. Germline assignment: CDR1 SGHTA and CDR2 FQGNSA. The CDR3 extends over 14 amino acids. CDR3 DNA: TGTGCCAGCAGCCCAGGAAGGGTCCAAGAGACCCAGTACTTC. Translation gives CASSPGRVQETQYF.

The chain carries TRBV6-6 and TRBJ1-2; 7 nucleotides line up with TRBD1. In germline, CDR1 is MNHNY, CDR2 SVGAGI (reference sequence). CDR3 length: 14 residues. Trimming took 6 bases from V and 0 from J; bases not matched to a gene: 4. CDR3 sequence reads: CASSGGQPNYGYTF. The CDR3 DNA sequence: TGTGCCAGCAGCGGGGGACAGCCTAACTATGGCTACACCTTC.

This clone has just a few counts. The chain joins TRBV28 to TRBJ1-4; D unclear. Germline CDR1 MDHEN, CDR2 SYDVKM. Between the trimmed V and J ends, which lost 2 bases and 7 bases, there was a span of 11 bases. This CDR3 region has 14 residues. CDR3 sequence reads: CASSLAPGGEKLFF. In DNA, the CDR3 is TGTGCCAGCAGTTTAGCCCCGGGTGGTGAAAAACTGTTTTTT.

This rearrangement joins TRBV19 to TRBJ2-5, with D perhaps matching TRBD1 (5 bases). Looked up from germline, CDR1 is LNHDA and CDR2 is SQIVND (reference sequence). The germline V and J ends were trimmed by 1 base and 14 bases, with 23 bases remaining between them. The CDR3 is made up of 15 amino acids. CDR3 in amino acids: CASSIGHIPDTPRYF. The DNA for the CDR3 is TGTGCCAGTAGTATAGGCCACATCCCGGACACCCCGCGTTACTTC.

The table lists this clone with a count of one. The chain joins TRBV10-3 to TRBJ1-1; tentative D call: TRBD1 (6 bases). This CDR3 comprises 15 residues. Germline V gene data show CDR1 as ENHRY and CDR2 as SYGVKD. Trimming removed 11 bases at V and 1 base at J, with 20 bases between. CDR3 nucleotide sequence: TGTGCCTCTACCAATCCCAGGGGCACGAACACTGAAGCTTTCTTT. Protein product: CASTNPRGTNTEAFF.

The rearrangement joins TRBV18 to TRBJ1-1, with no clear D. V shed 5 bases and J shed 8 bases, with 15 bases lying between them. The germline V gene encodes CDR1 KGHSH and CDR2 LQKENI. This CDR3 has 13 amino acids. The CDR3 reads CASSFYEGYEAFF. The CDR3 DNA follows: TGTGCCAGCTCATTCTATGAAGGGTACGAAGCTTTCTTT.

The chain combines TRBV7-2 with TRBJ2-3; possibly TRBD1 for D (7 bases). CDR1 and CDR2 (germline): SGHTA, FQGNSA. This CDR3 has 19 residues. V was pared by 2 bases and J by 6 bases, with 27 bases between. The CDR3 DNA sequence: TGTGCCAGCAGCTTAAGGGCAGGGGGGAGTCGGCGGGGAGAGGATACGCAGTATTTT. Residues: CASSLRAGGSRRGEDTQYF.

This clone was counted once. Other nucleotide sequences from this sample produce the same CDR3. The chain employs TRBV24-1 and TRBJ1-2; D gene uncertain. This CDR3 is 11 amino acids long. Looked up from germline, CDR1 is KGHDR and CDR2 is SFDVKD. V lost 1 base and J lost 8, with 4 bases in between. CDR3 coding DNA: TGTGCCACCAGTGATTTCGGGGGCTACACCTTC. This encodes CATSDFGGYTF.

The chain couples TRBV11-3 to TRBJ2-1; TRBD2 aligns across 9 bases. The V gene's germline CDR1 is SGHNT and CDR2 YENEEA. J was trimmed by 9 bases and V by 1 base; bases with no gene match: 7. The CDR3 runs to 15 residues. The CDR3, as DNA: TGTGCCAGCAGCTTAGGAACGACTAGCGGCGGTGAGCAGTTCTTC. It specifies CASSLGTTSGGEQFF.

This clone was picked up one time. The chain uses TRBV4-3 and TRBJ2-7; possible D gene TRBD1, 7 bases. This CDR3 contains 14 residues. Per the germline V gene, CDR1 is LGHNA and CDR2 is YSLEER. Trimming pared 4 bases from V and 4 bases from J, leaving 14 bases between. CDR3 sequence (DNA): TGCGCCAGCAGCCCTTACAGGGGAGGTTACGAGCAGTACTTC. Protein: CASSPYRGGYEQYF.

This sequence joins TRBV30 and TRBJ1-1; no definite D call. The CDR3 is 13 residues long. Germline-derived CDR1 and CDR2 are GTSNPN and SVGIG (reference sequence). V lost 5 bases, J lost 9 bases, and 19 bases lay in between. The CDR3 bases are TGTGCCTGGGCTGCCCTTGGGGAGGGTAAAGCTTTCTTT. Translating it yields CAWAALGEGKAFF.

The chain has TRBV20-1 and TRBJ2-7; D unclear. The germline gives CDR1 DFQATT, CDR2 SNEGSKA (reference sequence). CDR3 length: 10 amino acids. Trimming took off 2 bases at V and 7 bases at J, with 6 bases between the two ends. The DNA for the CDR3 is TGCAGTGCTAGACAGGTTGAGCAGTACTTC. It yields the protein CSARQVEQYF.

The chain combines TRBV29-1 with TRBJ2-3; D remains unclear. V was trimmed by 4 bases and J by 3 bases, leaving 11 bases between them. Germline values: CDR1 SQVTM, CDR2 ANQGSEA. The CDR3 length is 13 residues. CDR3 amino acids: CSVGVVVTDTQYF. The CDR3 DNA follows: TGCAGCGTTGGGGTGGTGGTAACAGATACGCAGTATTTT.

The chain carries TRBV30 and TRBJ1-4; D is undetermined. The germline V gene has CDR1 GTSNPN and CDR2 SVGIG (reference sequence). Trimming removed 5 bases from V and 7 bases from J, with 17 bases in between. This CDR3 contains 14 residues. The CDR3 protein is CAWGPWGRVEKLFF. For the CDR3, the DNA is TGTGCCTGGGGCCCCTGGGGAAGGGTTGAAAAACTGTTTTTT.

The genes are TRBV27 and TRBJ2-1; 9 bases align to TRBD1. V gave up 5 bases and J gave up 4 bases; unmatched junction bases: 6. The CDR3 spans 15 residues. Germline-derived CDR1 and CDR2 are MNHEY and SMNVEV (reference sequence). The CDR3 reads CASSLGQGLYNEQFF. The CDR3 region has the DNA TGTGCCAGCAGTCTGGGACAGGGACTATACAATGAGCAGTTCTTC.

The rearrangement uses TRBV20-1 and TRBJ1-4, with no clear D. CDR1 is DFQATT, CDR2 SNEGSKA, per germline (reference sequence). This CDR3 comprises 13 residues. V was shortened by 3 bases and J by 7 bases, with 12 bases between the two germline ends. The CDR3 DNA sequence: TGCAGTGCTAGTTTTAGGGTCGGTGAAAAACTGTTTTTT. This gives the protein CSASFRVGEKLFF.

V usage is TRBV7-9 and J usage is TRBJ2-3; no firm D call. The germline V and J ends were trimmed by 3 bases and 6 bases, with 4 bases remaining between them. The CDR3 loop spans 11 amino acids. Germline V gene sequence: CDR1 SEHNR, CDR2 FQNEAQ (reference sequence). The CDR3 region has the DNA TGTGCCAGCAGCTTCGGGGATACGCAGTATTTT. Amino acid sequence: CASSFGDTQYF.

This chain connects TRBV19 to TRBJ2-5; unclear D gene. Between the trimmed V and J ends, which lost 3 bases and 5 bases, there was a span of 16 bases. The germline gives CDR1 LNHDA, CDR2 SQIVND (reference sequence). The CDR3 is made up of 15 amino acids. The CDR3 loop reads CASSISGRIIETQYF. The CDR3 DNA is TGTGCCAGTAGTATCTCCGGCAGAATTATCGAGACCCAGTACTTC.